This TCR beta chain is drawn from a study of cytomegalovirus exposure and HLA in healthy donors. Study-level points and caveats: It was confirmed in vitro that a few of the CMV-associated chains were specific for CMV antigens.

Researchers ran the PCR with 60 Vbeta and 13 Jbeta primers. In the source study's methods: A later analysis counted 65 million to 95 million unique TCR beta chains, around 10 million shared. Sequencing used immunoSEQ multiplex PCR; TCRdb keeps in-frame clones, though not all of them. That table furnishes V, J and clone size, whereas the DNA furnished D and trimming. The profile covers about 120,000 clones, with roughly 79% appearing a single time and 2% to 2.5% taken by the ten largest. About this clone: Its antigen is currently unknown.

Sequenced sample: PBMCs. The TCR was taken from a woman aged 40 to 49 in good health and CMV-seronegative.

The CDR3 loop reads CASRLTAVSSPLHF. CDR3 coding DNA: TGTGCCAGCAGATTGACAGCAGTGAGTTCACCCCTCCACTTT. This chain connects TRBV6-4 to TRBJ1-6; D possibly corresponds to TRBD1 (5 bases). The germline V and J ends were trimmed by 6 bases and 9 bases, with 15 bases remaining between them. Germline V gene lookup returns CDR1 MRHNA and CDR2 SNTAGT. The CDR3 contains 14 residues.